The 2 T cell receptor beta chains reported below all come from one sample, sequenced in a study of blood T cells in healthy people across ages. PCR was performed a second time for about 7 to 11 cycles using a sample-barcoded 5' primer and a J-beta primer mix. TCRdb re-called the 5' RACE reads with MiXCR, one entry per CDR3 protein. The sample has 910,000 or so distinct CDR3 sequences, roughly 51% seen once. Source material: blood. The receptors come from an older woman in good health.

This clonotype was seen ten or more times. V gene TRBV11-3 combines with J gene TRBJ2-7, with D possibly TRBD1 on 5 matching bases. From germline, CDR1 is SGHNT and CDR2 YENEEA. Trimming took off 1 base at V and 3 bases at J, with 13 bases between the two ends. The CDR3 extends over 15 amino acids. This chain's CDR3 is CASSLGSPGNYEQYF. The CDR3 DNA is TGTGCCAGCAGCTTAGGGTCCCCAGGGAACTACGAGCAGTACTTC.

Comment on this clonotype: An end of the junction differs from the germline gene, which may be a read error. This rearrangement joins TRBV9 to TRBJ2-3; a possible D gene is TRBD1 (5 bases). Germline-derived CDR1 and CDR2 are SGDLS and YYNGEE. The CDR3 spans 12 residues. CDR3 sequence: CASSSLTGTQYF. As DNA, the CDR3 is TGTGCCAGCAGCTCGCTCACAGGTACGCAGTATTTT.